This TCR beta chain was identified in a study of blood T cell repertoires in COVID-19. Study-wide context: The samples span acute and convalescent COVID-19 from the United States, Italy and Spain. Nucleic acid was either cDNA or gDNA, and it came from T cells, B-cell-depleted T cells, or PBMCs.

Per the original methods: Estimation of nucleated cell counts relied on the amplification of reference gene primers. Some clones are missing from TCRdb's copy, which holds only in-frame ones; the method was immunoSEQ multiplex PCR. That table furnishes V, J and clone size, whereas the DNA furnished D and trimming. The sample holds approximately 62,000 clones; approximately 73% are singletons and the top ten take around 6.4%. The sequence was obtained from a woman between 45 and 60 years old with active or convalescent COVID-19. Sequencing was done on a sample of peripheral blood.

The CDR3 region has the DNA TGTGCCAGCAGCTTTTCCGGGACTTCCTACAATGAGCAGTTCTTC. Its protein is CASSFSGTSYNEQFF. V usage is TRBV11-2 and J usage is TRBJ2-1, with D tentatively TRBD2 (6 bases). The germline V and J ends were trimmed by 3 bases and 1 base, with 10 bases remaining between them. Germline-derived CDR1 and CDR2 are SGHAT and FQNNGV. The CDR3 extends over 15 amino acids.